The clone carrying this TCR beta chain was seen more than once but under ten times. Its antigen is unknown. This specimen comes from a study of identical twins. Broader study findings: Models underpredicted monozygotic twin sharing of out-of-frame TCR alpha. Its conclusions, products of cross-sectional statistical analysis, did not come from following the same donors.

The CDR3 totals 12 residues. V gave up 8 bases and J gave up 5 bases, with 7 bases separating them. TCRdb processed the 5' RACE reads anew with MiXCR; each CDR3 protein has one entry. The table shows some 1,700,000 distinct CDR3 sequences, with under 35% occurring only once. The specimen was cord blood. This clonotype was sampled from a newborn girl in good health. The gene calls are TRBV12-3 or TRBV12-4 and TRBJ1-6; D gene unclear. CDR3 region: CASCGNNSPLHF. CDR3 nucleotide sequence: TGTGCCAGCTGTGGCAATAATTCACCCCTCCACTTT.